This is a list of T cell receptor beta chains from one sample in a study of type 1 regulatory T cells. TCRdb re-derived calls from the reads in MiXCR, one entry per CDR3 protein. The sample yields 25,000 or so distinct CDR3 sequences, just under 75% seen once. Antigen specificity for these receptors is unknown. The sample consisted of cultured T cells, either the whole culture or a sorted T cell fraction (not recorded which). These receptors originate from a human donor in good health. CDR3s include the opening cysteine and the closing phenylalanine or tryptophan. D genes are given only for firm matches. Size is omitted from some rows. Given values are once, few, many or a class for expanded clones.

DNA: TGTGCCACCAGACAGGGCTTGAACACTGAAGCTTTCTTT
CDR3: CATRQGLNTEAFF
D: .
J: TRBJ1-1
V: TRBV24-1
size: .

DNA: TGTGCCAGCAGTTTCACAGGGGCCGGCTACACCTTC
CDR3: CASSFTGAGYTF
D: TRBD1
J: TRBJ1-2
V: TRBV6-6
size: .

DNA: TGCGCCAGCAGCTTGGATGGCTCGGAAGCTTTCTTT
CDR3: CASSLDGSEAFF
D: .
J: TRBJ1-1
V: TRBV5-1
size: .

DNA: TGTGCCAGCAGGCCCGCTAGCGGTGTCTACAATGAGCAGTTCTTC
CDR3: CASRPASGVYNEQFF
D: TRBD2
J: TRBJ2-1
V: TRBV6-2/TRBV6-3
size: large

DNA: TGTGCCAGCTCCTGGCGGCAAAGCTCCTACGAGCAGTACTTC
CDR3: CASSWRQSSYEQYF
D: .
J: TRBJ2-7
V: TRBV3-1
size: .

DNA: TGCAGTGCCATTCATCAGGGACTAGCGGGACAATACAATGAGCAGTTCTTC
CDR3: CSAIHQGLAGQYNEQFF
D: TRBD2
J: TRBJ2-1
V: TRBV20-1
size: .

DNA: TGTGCCAGCAGTTTAGTCCCCCGCGAGCAGTACTTC
CDR3: CASSLVPREQYF
D: .
J: TRBJ2-7
V: TRBV28
size: .

DNA: TGTGCCAGCAGTTACCCTAGCGGGGGCCCGAACACCGGGGAGCTGTTTTTT
CDR3: CASSYPSGGPNTGELFF
D: TRBD2
J: TRBJ2-2
V: TRBV6-5
size: once

DNA: TGTGCCAGCAGCTTAGCGGAACAGAACTATGGCTACACCTTC
CDR3: CASSLAEQNYGYTF
D: .
J: TRBJ1-2
V: TRBV7-9
size: .

DNA: TGCGCCAGCAGTGAGTGGACTACCGGGGAGCTGTTTTTT
CDR3: CASSEWTTGELFF
D: .
J: TRBJ2-2
V: TRBV10-1
size: .

DNA: TGCAGTGCTAGGTACAGGGGTTATGGCTACACCTTC
CDR3: CSARYRGYGYTF
D: TRBD1
J: TRBJ1-2
V: TRBV20-1
size: .

DNA: TGTGCCAGCAGCTTAGGGGGGGTTCATTCGAGACTTGATACGCAGTATTTT
CDR3: CASSLGGVHSRLDTQYF
D: TRBD2
J: TRBJ2-3
V: TRBV7-3
size: once

DNA: TGTGCCAGCAGTCCTTCCGCGGCGGGGGAAGAGACCCAGTACTTC
CDR3: CASSPSAAGEETQYF
D: TRBD2
J: TRBJ2-5
V: TRBV28
size: .

DNA: TGTGCCAGCAGCTTAAACATGGGGGCCGGGGAGCTGTTTTTT
CDR3: CASSLNMGAGELFF
D: .
J: TRBJ2-2
V: TRBV7-8
size: .

DNA: TGCGCCAGCAGCAGAACTAGCGGGGGGAACTCCTACGAGCAGTACTTC
CDR3: CASSRTSGGNSYEQYF
D: TRBD2
J: TRBJ2-7
V: TRBV5-1
size: .